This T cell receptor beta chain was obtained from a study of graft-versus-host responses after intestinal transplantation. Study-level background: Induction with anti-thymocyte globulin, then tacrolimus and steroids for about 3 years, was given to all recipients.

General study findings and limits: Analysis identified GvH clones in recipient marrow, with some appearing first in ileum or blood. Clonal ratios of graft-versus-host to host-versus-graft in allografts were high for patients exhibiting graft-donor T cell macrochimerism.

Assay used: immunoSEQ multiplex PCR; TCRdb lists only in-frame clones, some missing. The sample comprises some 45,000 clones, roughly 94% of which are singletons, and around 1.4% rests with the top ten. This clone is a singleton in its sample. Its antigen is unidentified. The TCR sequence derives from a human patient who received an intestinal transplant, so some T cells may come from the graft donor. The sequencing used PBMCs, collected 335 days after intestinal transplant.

The CDR3 loop is CASSPAGRANTEAFF. In DNA, the CDR3 is TGTGCCAGCAGCCCGGCGGGTAGGGCTAACACTGAAGCTTTCTTT. The rearrangement joins TRBV6-1 to TRBJ1-1; D unclear. CDR1 and CDR2 (germline): MNHNS, SASEGT. The CDR3 consists of 15 residues. Trimming pared 6 bases from V and 2 bases from J, leaving 16 bases between.